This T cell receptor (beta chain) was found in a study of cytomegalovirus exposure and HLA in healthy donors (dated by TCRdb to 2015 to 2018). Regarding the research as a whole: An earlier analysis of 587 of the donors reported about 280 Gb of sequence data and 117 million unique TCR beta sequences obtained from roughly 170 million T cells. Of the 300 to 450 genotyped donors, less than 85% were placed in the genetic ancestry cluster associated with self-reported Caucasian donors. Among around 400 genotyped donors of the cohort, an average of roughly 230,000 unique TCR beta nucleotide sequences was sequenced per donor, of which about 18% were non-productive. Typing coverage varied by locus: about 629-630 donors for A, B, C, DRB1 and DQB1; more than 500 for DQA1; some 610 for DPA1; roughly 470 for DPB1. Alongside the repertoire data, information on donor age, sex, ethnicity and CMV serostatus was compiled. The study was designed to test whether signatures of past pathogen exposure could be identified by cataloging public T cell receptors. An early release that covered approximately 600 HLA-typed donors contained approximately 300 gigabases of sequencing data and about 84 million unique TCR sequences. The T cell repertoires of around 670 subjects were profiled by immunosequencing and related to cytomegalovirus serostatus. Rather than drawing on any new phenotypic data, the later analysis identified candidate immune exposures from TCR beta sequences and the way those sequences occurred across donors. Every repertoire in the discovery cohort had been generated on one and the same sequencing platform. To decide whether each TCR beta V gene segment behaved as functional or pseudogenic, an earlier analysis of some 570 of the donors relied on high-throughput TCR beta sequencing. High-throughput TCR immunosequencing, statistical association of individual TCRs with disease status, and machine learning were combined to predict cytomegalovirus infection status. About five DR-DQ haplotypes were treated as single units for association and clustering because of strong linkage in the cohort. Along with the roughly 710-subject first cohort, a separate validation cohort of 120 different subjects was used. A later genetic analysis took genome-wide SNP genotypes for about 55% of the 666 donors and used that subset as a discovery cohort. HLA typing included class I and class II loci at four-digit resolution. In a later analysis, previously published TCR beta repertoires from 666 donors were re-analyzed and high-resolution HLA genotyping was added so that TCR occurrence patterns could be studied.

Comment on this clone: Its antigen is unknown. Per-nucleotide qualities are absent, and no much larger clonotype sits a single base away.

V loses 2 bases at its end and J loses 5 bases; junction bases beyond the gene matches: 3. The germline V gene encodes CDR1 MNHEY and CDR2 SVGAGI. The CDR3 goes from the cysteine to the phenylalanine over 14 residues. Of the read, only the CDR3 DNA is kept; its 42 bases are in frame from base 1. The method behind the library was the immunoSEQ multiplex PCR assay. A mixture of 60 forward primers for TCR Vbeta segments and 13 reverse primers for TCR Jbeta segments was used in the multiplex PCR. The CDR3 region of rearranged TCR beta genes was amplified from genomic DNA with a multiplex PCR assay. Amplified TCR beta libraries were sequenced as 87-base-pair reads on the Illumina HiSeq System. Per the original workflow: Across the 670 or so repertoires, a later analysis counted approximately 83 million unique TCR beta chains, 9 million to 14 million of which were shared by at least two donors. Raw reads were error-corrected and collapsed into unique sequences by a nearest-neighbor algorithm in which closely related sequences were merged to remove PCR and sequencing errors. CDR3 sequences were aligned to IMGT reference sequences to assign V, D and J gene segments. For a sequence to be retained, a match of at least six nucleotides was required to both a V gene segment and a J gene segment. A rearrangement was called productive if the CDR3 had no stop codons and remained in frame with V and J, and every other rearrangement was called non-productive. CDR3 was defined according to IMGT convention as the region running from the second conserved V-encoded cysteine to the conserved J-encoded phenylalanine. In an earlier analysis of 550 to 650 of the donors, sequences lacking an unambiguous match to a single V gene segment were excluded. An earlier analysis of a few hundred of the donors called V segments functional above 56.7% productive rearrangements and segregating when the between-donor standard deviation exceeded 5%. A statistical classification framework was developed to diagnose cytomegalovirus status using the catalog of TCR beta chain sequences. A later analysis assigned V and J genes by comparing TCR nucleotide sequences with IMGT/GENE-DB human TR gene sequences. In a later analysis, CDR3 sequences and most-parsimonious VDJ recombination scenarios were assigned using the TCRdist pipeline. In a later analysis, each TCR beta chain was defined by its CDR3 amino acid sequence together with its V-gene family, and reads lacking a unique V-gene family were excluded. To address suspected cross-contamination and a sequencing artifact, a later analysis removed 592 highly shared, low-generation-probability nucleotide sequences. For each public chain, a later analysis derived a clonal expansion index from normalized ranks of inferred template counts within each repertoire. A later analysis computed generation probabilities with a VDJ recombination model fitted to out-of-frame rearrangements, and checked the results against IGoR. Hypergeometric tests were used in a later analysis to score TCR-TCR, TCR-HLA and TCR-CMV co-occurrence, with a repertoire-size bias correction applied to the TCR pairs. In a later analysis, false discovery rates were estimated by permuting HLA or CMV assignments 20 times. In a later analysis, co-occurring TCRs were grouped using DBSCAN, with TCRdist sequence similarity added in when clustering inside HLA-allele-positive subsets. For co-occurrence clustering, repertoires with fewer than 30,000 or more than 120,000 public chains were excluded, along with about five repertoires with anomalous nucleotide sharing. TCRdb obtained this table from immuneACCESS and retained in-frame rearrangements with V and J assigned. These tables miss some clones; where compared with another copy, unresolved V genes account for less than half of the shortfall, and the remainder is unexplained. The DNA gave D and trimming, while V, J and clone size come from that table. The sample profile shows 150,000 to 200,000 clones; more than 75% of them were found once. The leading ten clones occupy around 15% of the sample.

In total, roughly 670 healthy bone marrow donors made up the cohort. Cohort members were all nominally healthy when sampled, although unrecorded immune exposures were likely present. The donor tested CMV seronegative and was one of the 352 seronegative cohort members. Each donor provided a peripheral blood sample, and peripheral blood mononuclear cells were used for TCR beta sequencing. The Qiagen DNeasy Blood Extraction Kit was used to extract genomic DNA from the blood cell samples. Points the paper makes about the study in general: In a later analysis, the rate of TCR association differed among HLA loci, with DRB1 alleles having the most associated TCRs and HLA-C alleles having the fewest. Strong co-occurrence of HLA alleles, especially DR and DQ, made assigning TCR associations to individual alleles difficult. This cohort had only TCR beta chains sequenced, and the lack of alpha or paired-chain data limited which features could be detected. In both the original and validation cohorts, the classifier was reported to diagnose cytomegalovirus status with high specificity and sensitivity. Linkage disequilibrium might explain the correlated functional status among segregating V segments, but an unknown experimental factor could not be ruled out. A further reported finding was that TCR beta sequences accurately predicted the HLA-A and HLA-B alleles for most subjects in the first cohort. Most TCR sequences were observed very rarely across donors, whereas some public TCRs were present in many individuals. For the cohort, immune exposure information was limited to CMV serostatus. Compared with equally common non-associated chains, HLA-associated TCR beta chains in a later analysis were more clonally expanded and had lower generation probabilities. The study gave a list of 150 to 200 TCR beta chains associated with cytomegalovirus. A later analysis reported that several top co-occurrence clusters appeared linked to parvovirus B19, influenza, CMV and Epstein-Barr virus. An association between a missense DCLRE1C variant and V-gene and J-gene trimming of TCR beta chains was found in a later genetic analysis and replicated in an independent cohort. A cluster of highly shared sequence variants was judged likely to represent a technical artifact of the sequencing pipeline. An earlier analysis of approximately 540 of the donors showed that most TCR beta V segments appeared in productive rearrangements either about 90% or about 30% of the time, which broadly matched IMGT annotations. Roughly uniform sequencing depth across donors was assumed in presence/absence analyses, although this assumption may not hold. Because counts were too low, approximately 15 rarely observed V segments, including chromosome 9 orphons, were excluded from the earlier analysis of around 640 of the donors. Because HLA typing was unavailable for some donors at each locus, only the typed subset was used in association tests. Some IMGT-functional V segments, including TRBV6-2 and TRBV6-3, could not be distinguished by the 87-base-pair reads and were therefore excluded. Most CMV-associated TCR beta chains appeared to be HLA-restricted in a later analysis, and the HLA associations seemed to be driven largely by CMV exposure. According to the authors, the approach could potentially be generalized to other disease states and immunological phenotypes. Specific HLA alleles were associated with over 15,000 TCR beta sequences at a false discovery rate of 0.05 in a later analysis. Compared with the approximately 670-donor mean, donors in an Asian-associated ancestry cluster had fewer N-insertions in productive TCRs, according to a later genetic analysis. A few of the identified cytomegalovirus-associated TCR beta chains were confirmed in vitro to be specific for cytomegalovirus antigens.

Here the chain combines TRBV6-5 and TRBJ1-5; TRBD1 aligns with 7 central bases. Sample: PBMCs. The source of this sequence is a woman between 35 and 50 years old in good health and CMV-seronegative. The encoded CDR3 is CASSYDRADQPQHF. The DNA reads TGTGCCAGCAGTTACGACAGGGCTGATCAGCCCCAGCATTTT.